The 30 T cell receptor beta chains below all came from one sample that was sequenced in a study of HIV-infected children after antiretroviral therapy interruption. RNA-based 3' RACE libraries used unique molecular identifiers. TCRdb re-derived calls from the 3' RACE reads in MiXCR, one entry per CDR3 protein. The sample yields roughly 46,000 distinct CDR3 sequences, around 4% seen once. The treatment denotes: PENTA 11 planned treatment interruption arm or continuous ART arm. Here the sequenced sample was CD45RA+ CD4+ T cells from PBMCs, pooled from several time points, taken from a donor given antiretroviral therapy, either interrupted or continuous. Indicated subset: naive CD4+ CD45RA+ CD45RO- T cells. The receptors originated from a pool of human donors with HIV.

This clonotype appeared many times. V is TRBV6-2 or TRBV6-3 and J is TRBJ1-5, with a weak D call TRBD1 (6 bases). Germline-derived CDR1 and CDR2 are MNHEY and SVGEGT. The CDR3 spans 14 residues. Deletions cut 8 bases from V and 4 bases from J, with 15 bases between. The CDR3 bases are TGTGCCAGCCTGGGCTTTACAGGGAATCAGCCCCAGCATTTT. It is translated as CASLGFTGNQPQHF.

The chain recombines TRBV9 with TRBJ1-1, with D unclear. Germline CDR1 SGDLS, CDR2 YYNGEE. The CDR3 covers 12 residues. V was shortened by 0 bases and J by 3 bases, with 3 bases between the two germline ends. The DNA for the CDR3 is TGTGCCAGCAGCGTAGTTGACACTGAAGCTTTCTTT. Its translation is CASSVVDTEAFF.

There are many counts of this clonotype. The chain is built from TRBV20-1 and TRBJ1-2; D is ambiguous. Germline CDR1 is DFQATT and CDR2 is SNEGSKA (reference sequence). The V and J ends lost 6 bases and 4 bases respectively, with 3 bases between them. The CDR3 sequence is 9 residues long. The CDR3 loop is CSASYGYTF. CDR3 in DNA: TGCAGTGCCTCCTATGGCTACACCTTC.

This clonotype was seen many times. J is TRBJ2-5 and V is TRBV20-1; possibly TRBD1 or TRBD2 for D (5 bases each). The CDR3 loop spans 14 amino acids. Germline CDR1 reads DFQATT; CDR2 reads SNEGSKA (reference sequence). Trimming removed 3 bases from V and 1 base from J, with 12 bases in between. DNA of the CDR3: TGCAGTGCTAGCAGAGGGGAGCTCCAAGAGACCCAGTACTTC. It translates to CSASRGELQETQYF.

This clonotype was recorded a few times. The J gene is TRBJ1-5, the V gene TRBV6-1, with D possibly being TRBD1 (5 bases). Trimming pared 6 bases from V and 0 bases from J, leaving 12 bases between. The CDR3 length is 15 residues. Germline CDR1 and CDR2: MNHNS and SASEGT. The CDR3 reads CASRFQGYSNQPQHF. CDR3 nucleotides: TGTGCCAGCAGGTTTCAGGGCTATAGCAATCAGCCCCAGCATTTT.

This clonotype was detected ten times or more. The CDR3 bases are TGTGCCATCAGTGAACCCCTGTTACCAGATACGCAGTATTTT. Its protein product is CAISEPLLPDTQYF. This chain links TRBV10-3 with TRBJ2-3; no reliable D call. The CDR3 runs 14 residues. V was cut by 3 bases and J by 4 bases, with 11 bases left in between. From germline, CDR1 is ENHRY and CDR2 SYGVKD.

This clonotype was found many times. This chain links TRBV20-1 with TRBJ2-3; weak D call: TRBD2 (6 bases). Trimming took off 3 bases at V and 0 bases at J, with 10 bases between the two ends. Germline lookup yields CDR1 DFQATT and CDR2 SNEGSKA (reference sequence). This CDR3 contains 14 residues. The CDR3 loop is CSARGGTSTDTQYF. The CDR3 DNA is TGCAGTGCTAGGGGGGGAACTAGCACAGATACGCAGTATTTT.

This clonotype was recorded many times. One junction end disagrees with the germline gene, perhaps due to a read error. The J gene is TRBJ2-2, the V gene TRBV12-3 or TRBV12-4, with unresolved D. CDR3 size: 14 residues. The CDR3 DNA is TGTGCCAGCAGTTTAGACAAAAACACCGGGCAGCTCTACTTT. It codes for CASSLDKNTGQLYF.

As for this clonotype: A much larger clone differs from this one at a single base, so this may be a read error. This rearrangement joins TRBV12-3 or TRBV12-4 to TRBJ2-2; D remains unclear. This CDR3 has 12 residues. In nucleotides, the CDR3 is TGTGCCAGCGGTTTCAACACCGGGGAGCTGTTTTTT. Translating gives CASGFNTGELFF.

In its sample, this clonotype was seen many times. The CDR3 here is CASSSIGQAQHF. The CDR3 nucleotides are TGTGCCAGCAGTTCCATTGGACAGGCCCAGCATTTT. The chain has TRBV28 and TRBJ1-5; 7 bases are a match to TRBD1. Per the germline V gene, CDR1 is MDHEN and CDR2 is SYDVKM. This CDR3 region has 12 residues. Unmatched junction bases numbered 5, after V lost 4 bases and J lost 11 bases. Filled out from reference TRBV28 and TRBJ1-5, the complete variable domain reads DVKVTQSSRYLVKRTGEKVFLECVQDMDHENMFWYRQDPGLGLRLIYFSYDVKMKEKGDIPEGYSVSREKKERFSLILESASTNQTSMYLCASSSIGQAQHFGDGTRLSIL.

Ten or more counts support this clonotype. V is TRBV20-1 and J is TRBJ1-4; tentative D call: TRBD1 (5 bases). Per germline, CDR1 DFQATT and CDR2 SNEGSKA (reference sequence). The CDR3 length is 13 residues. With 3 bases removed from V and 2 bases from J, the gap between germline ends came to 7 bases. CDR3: CSASRATNEKLFF. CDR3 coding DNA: TGCAGTGCTAGCAGGGCGACTAATGAAAAACTGTTTTTT.

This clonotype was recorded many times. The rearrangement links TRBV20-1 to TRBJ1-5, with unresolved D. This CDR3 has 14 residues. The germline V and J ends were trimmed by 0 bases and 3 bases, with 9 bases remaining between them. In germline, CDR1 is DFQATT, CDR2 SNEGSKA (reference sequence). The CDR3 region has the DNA TGCAGTGCTAGAGACGAAGGAGCCAATCAGCCCCAGCATTTT. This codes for CSARDEGANQPQHF.

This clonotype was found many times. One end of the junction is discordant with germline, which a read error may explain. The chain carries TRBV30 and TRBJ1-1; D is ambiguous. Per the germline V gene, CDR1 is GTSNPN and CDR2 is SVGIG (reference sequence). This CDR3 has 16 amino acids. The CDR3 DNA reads TGTGCCTGGACTCGCGGATTGGGCAGGCTGAACACTGAAACTTTCTTT. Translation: CAWTRGLGRLNTETFF. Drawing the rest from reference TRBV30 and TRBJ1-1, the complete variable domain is SQTIHQWPATLVQPVGSPLSLECTVEGTSNPNLYWYRQAAGRGLQLLFYSVGIGQISSEVPQNLSASRPQDRQFILSSKKLLLSDSGFYLCAWTRGLGRLNTETFFGQGTRLTVV.

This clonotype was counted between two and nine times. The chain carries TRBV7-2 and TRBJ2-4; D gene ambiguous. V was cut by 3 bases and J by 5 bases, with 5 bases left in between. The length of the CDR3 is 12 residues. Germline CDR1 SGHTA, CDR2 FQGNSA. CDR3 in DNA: TGTGCCAGCAGCTTTGACCAAAACATTCAGTACTTC. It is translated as CASSFDQNIQYF.

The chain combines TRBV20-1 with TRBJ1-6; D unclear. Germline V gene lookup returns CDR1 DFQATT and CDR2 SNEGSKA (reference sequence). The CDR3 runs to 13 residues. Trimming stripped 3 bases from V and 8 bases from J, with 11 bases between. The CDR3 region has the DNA TGCAGTGCTAGCCGGGGAGCCGATTCACCCCTCCACTTT. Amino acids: CSASRGADSPLHF.

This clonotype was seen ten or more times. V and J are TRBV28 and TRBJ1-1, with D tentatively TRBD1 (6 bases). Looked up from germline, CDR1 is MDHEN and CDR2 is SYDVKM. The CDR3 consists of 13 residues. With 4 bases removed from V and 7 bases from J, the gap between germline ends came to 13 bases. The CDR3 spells CASSWGGTLEAFF. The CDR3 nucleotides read TGTGCCAGCAGTTGGGGAGGGACACTTGAAGCTTTCTTT.

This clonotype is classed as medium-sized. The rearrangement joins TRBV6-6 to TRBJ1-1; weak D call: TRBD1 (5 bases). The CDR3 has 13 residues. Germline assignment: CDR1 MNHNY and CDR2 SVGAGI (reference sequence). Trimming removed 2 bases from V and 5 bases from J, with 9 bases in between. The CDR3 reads CASSYRGLTEAFF. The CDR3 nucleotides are TGTGCCAGCAGTTACAGGGGACTTACTGAAGCTTTCTTT.

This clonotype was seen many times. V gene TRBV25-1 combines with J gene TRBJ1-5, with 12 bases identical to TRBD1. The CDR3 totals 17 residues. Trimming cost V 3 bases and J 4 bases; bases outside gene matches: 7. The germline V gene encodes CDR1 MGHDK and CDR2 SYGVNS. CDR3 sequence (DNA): TGTGCCAGCAGTGAGGGGAGGGACAGGGGGCAGAATCAGCCCCAGCATTTT. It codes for CASSEGRDRGQNQPQHF.

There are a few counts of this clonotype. The CDR3 DNA sequence: TGTGCCAGCAGCCAACGCTATGACAGGGGGCGTAGTGAGCAGTACTTC. It encodes CASSQRYDRGRSEQYF. V and J are TRBV3-1 and TRBJ2-7, with 10 bases matching TRBD1. The V segment lost 2 bases and the J segment 7 bases; nucleotides outside the gene matches: 11. The CDR3 is 16 amino acids. The germline CDR1 and CDR2 sequences are LGHDT and YNNKEL (reference sequence).

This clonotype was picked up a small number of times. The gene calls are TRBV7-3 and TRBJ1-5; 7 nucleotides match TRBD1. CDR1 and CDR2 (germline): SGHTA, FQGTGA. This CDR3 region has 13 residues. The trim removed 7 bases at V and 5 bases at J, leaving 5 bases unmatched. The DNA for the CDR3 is TGTGCCAGCACTTTTGGGACAGATCAGCCCCAGCATTTT. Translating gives CASTFGTDQPQHF.

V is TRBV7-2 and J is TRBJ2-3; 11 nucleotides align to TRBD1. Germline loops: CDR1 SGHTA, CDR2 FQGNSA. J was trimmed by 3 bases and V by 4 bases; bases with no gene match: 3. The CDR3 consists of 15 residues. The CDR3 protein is CASSWTGGGTDTQYF. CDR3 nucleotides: TGTGCCAGCAGCTGGACAGGGGGCGGGACAGATACGCAGTATTTT.

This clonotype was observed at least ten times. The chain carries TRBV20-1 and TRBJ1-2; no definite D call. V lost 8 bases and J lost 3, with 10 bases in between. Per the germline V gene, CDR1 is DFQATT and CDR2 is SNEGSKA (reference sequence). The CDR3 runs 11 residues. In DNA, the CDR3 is TGCAGTCTCTTCCACGACTATGGCTACACCTTC. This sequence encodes CSLFHDYGYTF.

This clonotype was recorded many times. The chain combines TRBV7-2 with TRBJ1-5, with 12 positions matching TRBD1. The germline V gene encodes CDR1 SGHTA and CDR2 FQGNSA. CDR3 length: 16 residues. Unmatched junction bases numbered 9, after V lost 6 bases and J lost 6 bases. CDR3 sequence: CASSKGQGAGSQPQHF. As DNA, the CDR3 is TGTGCCAGCAGTAAGGGACAGGGGGCTGGAAGTCAGCCCCAGCATTTT.

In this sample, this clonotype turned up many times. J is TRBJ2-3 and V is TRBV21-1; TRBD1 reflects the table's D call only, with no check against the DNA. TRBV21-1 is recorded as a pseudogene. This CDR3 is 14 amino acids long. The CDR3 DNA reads TGTGCCAGCAGCAAAAGGTCCCAGGCCGATACGCAGTATTTT. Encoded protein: CASSKRSQADTQYF.

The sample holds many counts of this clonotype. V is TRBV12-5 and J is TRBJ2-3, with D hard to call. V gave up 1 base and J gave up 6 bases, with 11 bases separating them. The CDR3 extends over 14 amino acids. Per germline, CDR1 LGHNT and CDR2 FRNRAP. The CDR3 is CASGLGTVSDTQYF. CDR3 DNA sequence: TGTGCTAGTGGTTTGGGTACGGTATCGGATACGCAGTATTTT.

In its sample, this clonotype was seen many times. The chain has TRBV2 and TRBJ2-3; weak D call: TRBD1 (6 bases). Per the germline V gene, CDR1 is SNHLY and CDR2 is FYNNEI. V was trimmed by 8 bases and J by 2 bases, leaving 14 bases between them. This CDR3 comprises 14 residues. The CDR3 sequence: CASLTQGNTDTQYF. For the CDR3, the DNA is TGTGCCAGCCTTACCCAGGGGAACACAGATACGCAGTATTTT.

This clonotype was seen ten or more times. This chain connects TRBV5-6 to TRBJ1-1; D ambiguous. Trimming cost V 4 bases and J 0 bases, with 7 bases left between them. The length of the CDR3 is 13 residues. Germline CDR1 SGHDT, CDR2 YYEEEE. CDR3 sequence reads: CASSADMNTEAFF. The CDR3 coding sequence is TGTGCCAGCAGCGCCGACATGAACACTGAAGCTTTCTTT.

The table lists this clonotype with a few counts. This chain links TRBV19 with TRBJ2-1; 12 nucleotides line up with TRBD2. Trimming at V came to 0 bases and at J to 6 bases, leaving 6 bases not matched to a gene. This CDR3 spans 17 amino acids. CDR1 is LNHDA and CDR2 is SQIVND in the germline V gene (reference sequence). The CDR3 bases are TGTGCCAGTAGTATAGAGGGAGGACTAGCGGGGCGCAATGAGCAGTTCTTC. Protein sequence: CASSIEGGLAGRNEQFF.

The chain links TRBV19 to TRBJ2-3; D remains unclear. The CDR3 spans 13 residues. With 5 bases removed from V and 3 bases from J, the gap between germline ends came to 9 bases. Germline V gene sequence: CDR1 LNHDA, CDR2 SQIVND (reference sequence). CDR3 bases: TGTGCCAGTAGTGATAGGATTACAGATACGCAGTATTTT. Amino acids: CASSDRITDTQYF.

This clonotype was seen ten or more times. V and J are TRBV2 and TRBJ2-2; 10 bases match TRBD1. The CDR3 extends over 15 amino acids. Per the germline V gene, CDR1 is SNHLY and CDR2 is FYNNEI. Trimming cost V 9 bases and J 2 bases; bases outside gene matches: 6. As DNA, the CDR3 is TGTGCCAGGGGACAGGGGTCTCCAAACACCGGGGAGCTGTTTTTT. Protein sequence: CARGQGSPNTGELFF.